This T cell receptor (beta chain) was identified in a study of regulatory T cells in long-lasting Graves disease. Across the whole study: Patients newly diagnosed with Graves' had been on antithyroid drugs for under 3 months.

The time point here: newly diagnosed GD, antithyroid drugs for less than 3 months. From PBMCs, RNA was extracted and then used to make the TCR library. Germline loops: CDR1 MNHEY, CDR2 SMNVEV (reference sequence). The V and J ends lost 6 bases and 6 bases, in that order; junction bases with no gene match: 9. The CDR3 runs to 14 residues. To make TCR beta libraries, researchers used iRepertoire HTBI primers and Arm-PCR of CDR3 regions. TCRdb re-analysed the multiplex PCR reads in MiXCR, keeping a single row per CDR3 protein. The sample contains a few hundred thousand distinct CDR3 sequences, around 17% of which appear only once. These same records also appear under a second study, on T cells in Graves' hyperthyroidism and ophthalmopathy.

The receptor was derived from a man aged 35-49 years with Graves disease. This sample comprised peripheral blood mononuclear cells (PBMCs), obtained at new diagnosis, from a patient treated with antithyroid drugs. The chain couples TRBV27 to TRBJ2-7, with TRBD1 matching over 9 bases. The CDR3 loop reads CASSPWDRATEQYF. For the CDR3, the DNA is TGTGCCAGCAGCCCATGGGACAGGGCTACCGAGCAGTACTTC.